This entry concerns a single T cell receptor (beta chain). Its specific antigen is unknown. No much larger clonotype is one base removed from it; base qualities were not supplied. This sample was taken from a study of T cell responses to AZD1222 COVID-19 vaccine (dated by TCRdb to about 2021). With respect to the entire study: A total of just over 230 trial participants underwent TCR sequencing, of whom roughly 210 had received two doses of AZD1222 and around 25 had received two doses of the MenACWY control vaccine. Trial participants were enrolled by age into subgroups of 18-55, 56-69 and 70-plus years, and around 150, 28 and 57 TCR-sequenced participants, respectively, were included in these subgroups.

What the study reported, not specific to this receptor: Because no day 14 peak-response samples were available, the repertoires could be characterized only after the peak T cell response. Conclusions about previously exposed vaccinees were limited because only a handful of AZD1222 recipients were SARS-CoV-2 seropositive at baseline. After two AZD1222 doses, spike-specific TCR breadth and depth were significantly higher than at day 0 and than in MenACWY recipients. Reportedly, close to half of the unique spike-specific TCRs recognized epitopes lying outside the regions that are mutated in the B.1.351 and B.1.1.7 variants. Participants were mostly white British, with more females than males. The authors suggested clonal diversity may have been underestimated. The 56-69-year group was small, and its depth increase did not reach significance, likely because of low power. CD4 TCRs associated with the vaccine covered the entire spike protein, and the dominant responses were in regions 160-218 and 743-854.

The CDR3 regions of human TCRbeta chains were subjected to immunosequencing. In the authors' own workflow: TCRs in the repertoires were compared against a reference library of SARS-CoV-2-specific TCRs that had been generated with the MIRA antigen-specificity platform. Breadth meant the fraction of unique TCRs that were SARS-CoV-2-associated, whereas depth meant the fraction of total T cells that were SARS-CoV-2-associated. Using the MIRA data, each spike-specific TCR was mapped to the spike region that the TCR reacts to and placed in a CD4 or CD8 class. Log10-transformed breadth and depth values were compared by one-way ANOVA with Sidak's multiple comparisons tests. Sourced from immuneACCESS, this table was stored by TCRdb with only in-frame sequences that have V and J called. A share of the clones is absent; for the studies checked, an unresolved V gene accounts for under half, and the remainder has no known explanation. V and J calls and clone size come straight from that table; D and trimming were deduced from the DNA. This sample holds roughly 150,000 clones; 70% to 90% were observed only once. 3% to 4% of the sample rests with the top ten.

Trimmed from V: 5 bases; trimmed from J: 0 bases; junction bases lacking a gene match: 5. The CDR3 measures 15 amino acids from cysteine to phenylalanine. Only CDR3 DNA remains: 45 bases, in frame from the first base. CDR1 and CDR2, looked up from the germline V gene, are MDHEN and SYDVKM. Sample time point, as interpreted from the label and publication: baseline before first vaccination. The intended sense of this specimen's treatment or condition label: meningococcal conjugate vaccine given as trial control. Samples from vaccinated people were obtained from the UK trials COV001 and COV002, which included a single-blind randomized controlled phase 2/3 trial of AZD1222 (ChAdOx1 nCoV-19) in healthy adults. For TCRbeta chain sequencing, PBMC samples from trial participants were taken at day 0 and at day 28 after the second dose.

This specimen was peripheral blood, taken on day 0 of MenACWY control vaccination. The origin of this receptor is an adult in good health. Here the chain combines TRBV28 and TRBJ2-3; TRBD2 aligns with 7 central bases. The DNA is as follows: TGTGCCAGCAGTATGGGGGGGGAGAGCACAGATACGCAGTATTTT. Its translation is CASSMGGESTDTQYF. With the rest looked up from the reference TRBV28 and TRBJ2-3 genes rather than sequenced, the full variable domain is DVKVTQSSRYLVKRTGEKVFLECVQDMDHENMFWYRQDPGLGLRLIYFSYDVKMKEKGDIPEGYSVSREKKERFSLILESASTNQTSMYLCASSMGGESTDTQYFGPGTRLTVL.